A single T cell receptor (beta chain) is shown here with its context. Original handling: Scientists estimated how many nucleated cells there were by amplifying reference gene primers. Sequencing was performed with immunoSEQ multiplex PCR; in TCRdb, only in-frame clones are kept and a portion is missing. That table supplies the V and J calls and clone size; D and trimming were determined from the DNA. Here the sample spans 100,000 to 150,000 clones, about four fifths being singletons. The entry originates in a study of blood T cell repertoires in COVID-19. Looking at the study overall: Samples of COVID-19 (acute and convalescent) were obtained from the United States, Italy and Spain. The analysed material was cDNA or gDNA that came from T cells, B-cell-depleted T cells, or PBMCs.

This CDR3 has 14 residues. Trimming pared 5 bases from V and 4 bases from J, leaving 13 bases between. Germline CDR1 reads SGDLS; CDR2 reads YYNGEE. Specimen: peripheral blood. The chain employs TRBV9 and TRBJ1-3, with a possible D match to TRBD1 (6 bases). The TCR comes from a middle-aged man with active or convalescent COVID-19. CDR3 bases: TGTGCCAGCAGAGCGACAGGTGCAGGAAACACCATATATTTT. Translated: CASRATGAGNTIYF.